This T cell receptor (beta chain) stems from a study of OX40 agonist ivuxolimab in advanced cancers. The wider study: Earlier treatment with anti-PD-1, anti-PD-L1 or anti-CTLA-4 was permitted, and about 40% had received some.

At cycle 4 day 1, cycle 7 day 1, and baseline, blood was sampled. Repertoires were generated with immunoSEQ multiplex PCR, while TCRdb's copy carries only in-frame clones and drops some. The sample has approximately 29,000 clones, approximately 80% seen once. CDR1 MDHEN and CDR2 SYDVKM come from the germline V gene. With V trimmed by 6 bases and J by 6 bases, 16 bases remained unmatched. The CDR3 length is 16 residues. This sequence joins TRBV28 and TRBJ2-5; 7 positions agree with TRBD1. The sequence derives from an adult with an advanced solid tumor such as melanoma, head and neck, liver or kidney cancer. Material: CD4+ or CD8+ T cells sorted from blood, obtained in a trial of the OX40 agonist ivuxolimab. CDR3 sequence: CASSPTRQGLVQTQYF. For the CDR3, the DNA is TGTGCCAGCAGCCCCACGAGACAGGGTTTGGTCCAGACCCAGTACTTC.